This TCR beta chain was identified in a study of blood T cell repertoires in COVID-19. Study overall: Material from acute and convalescent COVID-19 was sourced from the United States, Italy and Spain. T cells, B-cell-depleted T cells, or PBMCs provided the cDNA or gDNA that served as material.

V lost 3 bases and J 5 bases, leaving 7 bases between the germline ends. CDR3 size: 12 residues. Looked up from germline, CDR1 is SGHTA and CDR2 is FQGNSA. In the original analysis: Using reference gene primer amplification, nucleated cell counts were estimated. Produced via immunoSEQ multiplex PCR; TCRdb's table is partial and in-frame only. That table furnishes V, J and clone size, whereas the DNA furnished D and trimming. The sample contains about 220,000 clones, roughly 82% of which appear only once. The chain carries TRBV7-2 and TRBJ2-5; D is unresolved. The sample was peripheral blood. The sequence was collected from a middle-aged man who had recovered from COVID-19. The CDR3 DNA reads as TGTGCCAGCAGCTTCGGTCGGGAGACCCAGTACTTC. It encodes CASSFGRETQYF.